This TCR beta chain was captured by sequencing in a study of blood T cell repertoires in COVID-19. Study context: PBMCs, B-cell-depleted T cells, or T cells were the source of the cDNA or gDNA that made up the material.

In the original workflow: The authors estimated nucleated cell counts from reference gene primer amplification. The table came from immunoSEQ multiplex PCR; TCRdb's copy has only in-frame clones and leaves some out. V, J and clone size are taken as reported in that table, and D and trimming were inferred from the DNA itself. The sample shows 90,000 to 130,000 clones, roughly 84% of them seen only once. The receptor was derived from a man aged 40-49 years with acute or convalescent COVID-19. The sequenced sample consisted of peripheral blood.

The CDR3 DNA reads TGTGCCAGCCGACAGGGGGGGACAGATACGCAGTATTTT. Its translation is CASRQGGTDTQYF. The V and J genes are TRBV6-5 and TRBJ2-3, with 9 bases identical to TRBD1. The CDR3 contains 13 residues. Germline lookup yields CDR1 MNHEY and CDR2 SVGAGI. Trimming at V came to 8 bases and at J to 3 bases, leaving 3 bases not matched to a gene.